This entry concerns a single T cell receptor (beta chain). Its recognized antigen is unknown. This specimen comes from a study of T cells expressing NK-cell markers (TCRdb year 2020). Regarding the complete study: Eight or nine donors provided sorted CD3+CD56+NKG2C+, CD3+CD56+NKG2C- and CD3+CD56-NKG2C+ T-cell subsets, whose TCR beta-chain repertoires were profiled. Seven of the eight sequenced donors were HCMV-seropositive and one was HCMV-seronegative. The eight sequenced donors were randomly selected healthy volunteers, three men and five women. The libraries were sequenced on Illumina HiSeq 2000/2500, MiSeq or NextSeq, producing 2 x 150 bp reads. Results and caveats for the whole study, not just this receptor: In roughly 6 donors, the dominant CD3+CD56+NKG2C+ clonotypes were found to rank among the top 10 CD8+ clonotypes and to make up about 1.0-7.5% of CD8+ T cells. Those dominant clonotypes were again the most abundant among CD3+CD56-NKG2C+ cells in four donors, at about 28.3-60.1%. Whether the expanded NKG2C-expressing T cell clones were specific for HCMV antigens was left unclear.

A commercial ELISA kit detecting HCMV-specific IgG in serum was used to determine HCMV serostatus. Ficoll density gradient centrifugation was used to isolate peripheral blood mononuclear cells from blood. The CDR3 covers 16 residues, taking in both the cysteine and the phenylalanine. Only the protein sequence is given. CDR1 and CDR2 are drawn from the germline V gene (reference sequence): DFQATT, SNEGSKA. This sample was sequenced with an Illumina HiSeq 2000. TCR beta cDNA libraries were made by 5'RACE template switching that added a universal primer site and unique molecular identifiers. cDNA synthesis was primed from the TCR beta constant segment, followed by two successive PCR amplification steps. The source study handled its data this way. MIGEC was used to demultiplex reads and group reads by UMI, and MiTCR was used to assemble and quantify clonotypes. To remove erroneous sequences, TCR cDNA sequences were retained only when supported by two or more reads. The tcR package was used for downstream repertoire analysis, with clonotypes matched between fractions based on CDR3 nucleotide sequence plus V segment. Antigen specificity was annotated against VDJdb with VDJmatch, allowing one amino acid substitution in CDR3. TCRdb reprocessed the reads and lists each CDR3 protein sequence as a single entry, with no DNA. The V and J calls follow TCRdb's processing rather than the paper's. The sample's table lists a count of about 260,000 distinct CDR3 sequences. The ten most abundant clones make up roughly 4.2% of the sample.

The TCR sequence derives from a woman between 18 and 75 years old in good health. The chain joins TRBV20-1 to TRBJ2-2; TCRdb names TRBD2, which stays unverified in the absence of DNA. Sequenced sample: blood T cells: a sorted CD56 or NKG2C T cell subset, CD4+ or CD8+ T cells, or bulk PBMC T cells (not recorded which). The CDR3 in this case is CSASRLAEGNTGELFF.